These T cell receptor beta chains were read from a single sample in a study of vaccination and CD4 T cells after COVID-19. In TCRdb, the PCR reads were re-called with MiXCR into one record per CDR3 protein. The table includes thousands of distinct CDR3 sequences, about 55% detected once. Antigens for these TCRs are unknown. The material sequenced was CD4+ T cells from blood, cultured in vitro. The receptor source for this set is a human donor who had recovered from COVID-19. The CDR3 runs from the conserved cysteine through the conserved F or W. Fields, in order: J gene, V gene, CDR3 protein.

J: TRBJ2-3
V: TRBV7-6
CDR3: CASSFAGGRYTDTQYF

J: TRBJ1-2
V: TRBV20-1
CDR3: CSAPWDRGDTF

J: TRBJ1-5
V: TRBV20-1
CDR3: CSAIHGATGSNQPQHF

J: TRBJ1-2
V: TRBV10-1
CDR3: CASSPDRNYGYTF

J: TRBJ1-2
V: TRBV12-3/TRBV12-4
CDR3: CASSFQVGDGYTF

J: TRBJ2-7
V: TRBV19
CDR3: CASSPPGQGGEQYF

J: TRBJ1-2
V: TRBV29-1
CDR3: CSVEFRAPYGYTF

J: TRBJ1-2
V: TRBV20-1
CDR3: CSAQGGAYGYTF

J: TRBJ1-2
V: TRBV5-4
CDR3: CASSSPTASSGYTF

J: TRBJ2-7
V: TRBV10-1
CDR3: CASSESGWKQYF

J: TRBJ2-5
V: TRBV5-1
CDR3: CASSPRPPLPGETQYF

J: TRBJ1-2
V: TRBV6-1
CDR3: CASSEAGGGYGYTF

J: TRBJ1-1
V: TRBV9
CDR3: CASSAGTGADTEAFF

J: TRBJ2-3
V: TRBV5-1
CDR3: CASSPSLGGPSTDTQYF

J: TRBJ1-2
V: TRBV12-3/TRBV12-4
CDR3: CASSFIVGGGYGYTF

J: TRBJ1-1
V: TRBV19
CDR3: CASTKDRVVIVLKNTEAFF

J: TRBJ1-2
V: TRBV3-1
CDR3: CASSQDGRGRNYGYTF

J: TRBJ2-5
V: TRBV15
CDR3: CATSRDGGLAETQYF

J: TRBJ1-1
V: TRBV7-8
CDR3: CASSSRAENTEAFF

J: TRBJ1-2
V: TRBV6-5
CDR3: CASSSNSPYIPNYGYTF

J: TRBJ1-3
V: TRBV20-1
CDR3: CSARDFVRGSGNTIYF

J: TRBJ1-5
V: TRBV7-9
CDR3: CASSWDNQPQHF

J: TRBJ1-2
V: TRBV7-8
CDR3: CASSLSGTGAGGLLDGYTF

J: TRBJ1-5
V: TRBV19
CDR3: CASSRTPTGGNQPQHF

J: TRBJ1-3
V: TRBV7-2
CDR3: CASSLGSGQPGNTIYF

J: TRBJ2-6
V: TRBV12-3/TRBV12-4
CDR3: CASSFSGAGANVLTF

J: TRBJ1-2
V: TRBV15
CDR3: CATSRDRGQGNYGYTF

J: TRBJ1-2
V: TRBV27
CDR3: CASSLDRHYGYTF

J: TRBJ2-7
V: TRBV27
CDR3: CASSPSPYEQYF

J: TRBJ1-1
V: TRBV12-3/TRBV12-4
CDR3: CASTLGVSGTKAFF

J: TRBJ1-5
V: TRBV2
CDR3: CASRITGNGQPQHF

J: TRBJ1-1
V: TRBV6-1
CDR3: CASRNTAGTEAFF

J: TRBJ1-5
V: TRBV7-9
CDR3: CASSLGLDGESNQPQHF

J: TRBJ1-6
V: TRBV6-1
CDR3: CASSAGGTGGSPLHF

J: TRBJ2-2
V: TRBV4-1
CDR3: CASSQEILARGRSGELFF

J: TRBJ2-1
V: TRBV7-6
CDR3: CASGTASYNEQSF

J: TRBJ1-2
V: TRBV6-5
CDR3: CASSYDRTNYGYTF

J: TRBJ1-3
V: TRBV7-2
CDR3: CASSLAGRAGNTIYF

J: TRBJ1-5
V: TRBV6-2/TRBV6-3
CDR3: CASSQEPRQALHF

J: TRBJ1-1
V: TRBV6-5
CDR3: CASSYSQGRVTEAFF

J: TRBJ2-5
V: TRBV6-2/TRBV6-3
CDR3: CASTQLGTQYF

J: TRBJ1-6
V: TRBV12-3/TRBV12-4
CDR3: CASSFLGGAYNSPLHF

J: TRBJ1-1
V: TRBV5-6
CDR3: CASSPTGQGSAPRTFF

J: TRBJ1-6
V: TRBV5-4
CDR3: CASSLGTLGNSPLHF

J: TRBJ1-2
V: TRBV30
CDR3: CAWSVRQGNYGYTF

J: TRBJ1-2
V: TRBV10-3
CDR3: CAISELGKNYGYTF

J: TRBJ2-7
V: TRBV4-2
CDR3: CASSQDLTGDEQYF

J: TRBJ2-2
V: TRBV30
CDR3: CAWSQSANTGELFF

J: TRBJ1-6
V: TRBV6-2/TRBV6-3
CDR3: CASRRPDRGGSPLHF

J: TRBJ2-1
V: TRBV20-1
CDR3: CSARGAVAGFGNEQFF

J: TRBJ2-3
V: TRBV6-1
CDR3: CASRDAAGQTDTQYF

J: TRBJ2-2
V: TRBV7-3
CDR3: CASSLTLTAGELFF

J: TRBJ2-5
V: TRBV11-2
CDR3: CASSLGNPVYQETQYF